This is a list of T cell receptor beta chains from one sample in a study of cytomegalovirus exposure and HLA in healthy donors. Libraries were prepared by immunoSEQ multiplex PCR; TCRdb keeps only in-frame clonotypes and omits some of them. This sample yields roughly 120,000 clones, of which 78% are seen a single time; 3.3% belongs to the top ten. Material for sequencing was PBMCs. These receptors were taken from a woman between 25 and 40 years old in good health and CMV-seropositive. CDR3s include the opening cysteine and the closing phenylalanine or tryptophan. Each record gives: D gene, clone size, V gene, J gene, CDR3 length, CDR3 DNA, CDR3 protein. D genes are given only for firm matches. Only part of the rows carry a size: once, few, many, or a class if the clone is expanded.

D gene: NA
clone size: NA
V gene: TRBV4-3
J gene: TRBJ1-1
CDR3 length: 15
CDR3 DNA: TGCGCCAGCAGCCAAGAGGCGGGGTGGATAACTGAAGCTTTCTTT
CDR3 protein: CASSQEAGWITEAFF

D gene: NA
clone size: few
V gene: TRBV30
J gene: TRBJ1-1
CDR3 length: 15
CDR3 DNA: TGTGCCTGGATCCACGAGACAGGAAGAGGCCCTGAAGCTTTCTTT
CDR3 protein: CAWIHETGRGPEAFF

D gene: TRBD1
clone size: NA
V gene: TRBV2
J gene: TRBJ2-2
CDR3 length: 15
CDR3 DNA: TGTGCCAGCACTCGGGACAGCGGAACGGCCGGGGAGCTGTTTTTT
CDR3 protein: CASTRDSGTAGELFF

D gene: TRBD1
clone size: NA
V gene: TRBV4-2
J gene: TRBJ1-2
CDR3 length: 14
CDR3 DNA: TGTGCCAGCAGCCAGGGACAGGGAAACTATGGCGACACCTTC
CDR3 protein: CASSQGQGNYGDTF

D gene: NA
clone size: NA
V gene: TRBV9
J gene: TRBJ2-3
CDR3 length: 14
CDR3 DNA: TGTGCCAGCAGCGTAGGCCCAGGCACAGATACGCAGTATTTT
CDR3 protein: CASSVGPGTDTQYF

D gene: TRBD2
clone size: NA
V gene: TRBV5-1
J gene: TRBJ2-3
CDR3 length: 16
CDR3 DNA: TGCGCCAGCAGCCCACTCTTAGCGGGGGGCACAGATACGCAGTATTTT
CDR3 protein: CASSPLLAGGTDTQYF

D gene: TRBD1
clone size: once
V gene: TRBV6-1
J gene: TRBJ2-5
CDR3 length: 13
CDR3 DNA: TGTGCCAGCAGGCGGACAGGGGAGGAGACCCAGTACTTC
CDR3 protein: CASRRTGEETQYF

D gene: NA
clone size: NA
V gene: TRBV19
J gene: TRBJ1-5
CDR3 length: 13
CDR3 DNA: TGTGCCAGTAGTATAGATCGAGCTCAGCCCCAGCATTTT
CDR3 protein: CASSIDRAQPQHF

D gene: NA
clone size: NA
V gene: TRBV15
J gene: TRBJ1-5
CDR3 length: 14
CDR3 DNA: TGTGCCACCAGCAGACTCCCCTCCTATCAGCCCCAGCATTTT
CDR3 protein: CATSRLPSYQPQHF

D gene: NA
clone size: NA
V gene: TRBV29-1
J gene: TRBJ2-7
CDR3 length: 13
CDR3 DNA: TGCAGCGTTGAAGATGTGGCCCCCTACGAGCAGTACTTC
CDR3 protein: CSVEDVAPYEQYF

D gene: NA
clone size: NA
V gene: TRBV19
J gene: TRBJ1-5
CDR3 length: 15
CDR3 DNA: TGTGCCAGTAGTATAAAGACGGGATCCCATCAGCCCCAGCATTTT
CDR3 protein: CASSIKTGSHQPQHF

D gene: NA
clone size: NA
V gene: TRBV6-6
J gene: TRBJ1-5
CDR3 length: 12
CDR3 DNA: TGTGCCAGCAGCCTCGACTTTCAGCCCCAGCATTTT
CDR3 protein: CASSLDFQPQHF

D gene: TRBD1
clone size: NA
V gene: TRBV13
J gene: TRBJ1-1
CDR3 length: 14
CDR3 DNA: TGTGCCAGCAGCTCCGGACAGGGAACGGTTGAAGCTTTCTTT
CDR3 protein: CASSSGQGTVEAFF

D gene: NA
clone size: NA
V gene: TRBV5-6
J gene: TRBJ1-2
CDR3 length: 15
CDR3 DNA: TGTGCCAGCAGCTTGCCAGGGACAAACGACTATGGCTACACCTTC
CDR3 protein: CASSLPGTNDYGYTF

D gene: NA
clone size: NA
V gene: TRBV5-1
J gene: TRBJ2-5
CDR3 length: 15
CDR3 DNA: TGCGCCAGCAGCTTGGGGACTACCCCAAGTAGTCCCCAGTACTTC
CDR3 protein: CASSLGTTPSSPQYF

D gene: NA
clone size: NA
V gene: TRBV6-1
J gene: TRBJ2-1
CDR3 length: 13
CDR3 DNA: TGTGCCAGCAGTGAAGGGGGACTTTCTGAGCAGTTCTTC
CDR3 protein: CASSEGGLSEQFF

D gene: NA
clone size: NA
V gene: TRBV2
J gene: TRBJ1-2
CDR3 length: 12
CDR3 DNA: TGTGCCAGCAGGAGGGGGAACTATGGCTACACCTTC
CDR3 protein: CASRRGNYGYTF

D gene: NA
clone size: NA
V gene: TRBV6-1
J gene: TRBJ1-2
CDR3 length: 14
CDR3 DNA: TGTGCCAGCAGAACTGCGACAGATAGAAGCGGCTACACCTTC
CDR3 protein: CASRTATDRSGYTF

D gene: NA
clone size: NA
V gene: TRBV29-1
J gene: TRBJ1-1
CDR3 length: 14
CDR3 DNA: TGCAGCGTTGGAGTGGGGATGAGGGACACTGAAGCTTTCTTT
CDR3 protein: CSVGVGMRDTEAFF

D gene: TRBD1
clone size: few
V gene: TRBV18
J gene: TRBJ2-7
CDR3 length: 15
CDR3 DNA: TGTGCCAGCTCACTTGCCCGGGACAGATCCTACGAGCAGTACTTC
CDR3 protein: CASSLARDRSYEQYF

D gene: NA
clone size: few
V gene: TRBV6-6
J gene: TRBJ2-3
CDR3 length: 14
CDR3 DNA: TGTGCCAGCAGTTGGACGCTGGCGGGAGATACGCAGTATTTT
CDR3 protein: CASSWTLAGDTQYF

D gene: TRBD1
clone size: NA
V gene: TRBV5-6
J gene: TRBJ1-2
CDR3 length: 14
CDR3 DNA: TGTGCCAGCAGCTCGGGGACAGAGCTCTATGGCTACACCTTC
CDR3 protein: CASSSGTELYGYTF

D gene: NA
clone size: NA
V gene: TRBV27
J gene: TRBJ2-7
CDR3 length: 16
CDR3 DNA: TGTGCCAGCAGCCCCCGTTCGGGGGGCCTAGCTTACGAGCAGTACTTC
CDR3 protein: CASSPRSGGLAYEQYF

D gene: TRBD2
clone size: NA
V gene: TRBV5-1
J gene: TRBJ2-3
CDR3 length: 19
CDR3 DNA: TGCGCCAGCAGCCCCCGGACTAGCGGGGGGGCCTTGTCGACAGATACGCAGTATTTT
CDR3 protein: CASSPRTSGGALSTDTQYF

D gene: NA
clone size: NA
V gene: TRBV9
J gene: TRBJ2-3
CDR3 length: 16
CDR3 DNA: TGTGCCAGCAGCGTAACGAGGGGGGGCCGAACAGATACGCAGTATTTT
CDR3 protein: CASSVTRGGRTDTQYF

D gene: NA
clone size: once
V gene: TRBV5-4
J gene: TRBJ1-2
CDR3 length: 13
CDR3 DNA: TGTGCCAGCAGCTTTTCCCAGGACAGCCGATACACCTTC
CDR3 protein: CASSFSQDSRYTF

D gene: NA
clone size: NA
V gene: TRBV28
J gene: TRBJ2-7
CDR3 length: 13
CDR3 DNA: TGTGCCAGCAGTAGGGGAAATGAGCGCGAGCAGTACTTC
CDR3 protein: CASSRGNEREQYF

D gene: NA
clone size: NA
V gene: TRBV28
J gene: TRBJ1-6
CDR3 length: 15
CDR3 DNA: TGTGCCAGCAGTTTATTACAGATACCCAATTCACCCCTCCACTTT
CDR3 protein: CASSLLQIPNSPLHF

D gene: TRBD1
clone size: NA
V gene: TRBV5-8
J gene: TRBJ2-5
CDR3 length: 16
CDR3 DNA: TGTGCCAGCAGCTCGGGACAGGGGTCGTACCAAGAGACCCAGTACTTC
CDR3 protein: CASSSGQGSYQETQYF

D gene: NA
clone size: NA
V gene: TRBV10-3
J gene: TRBJ2-4
CDR3 length: 14
CDR3 DNA: TGTGCCATCAGTGAGCAGGGAAAGCAAAACATTCAGTACTTC
CDR3 protein: CAISEQGKQNIQYF

D gene: TRBD1
clone size: NA
V gene: TRBV7-9
J gene: TRBJ2-3
CDR3 length: 17
CDR3 DNA: TGTGCCAGCAGCTCGGATCGGGACAGGGCCAATGCCCATACGCAGTATTTT
CDR3 protein: CASSSDRDRANAHTQYF

D gene: TRBD2
clone size: NA
V gene: TRBV4-1
J gene: TRBJ2-1
CDR3 length: 16
CDR3 DNA: TGCGCCAGCAGCTCCAGCGGGGGGCTCCCTTACAATGAGCAGTTCTTC
CDR3 protein: CASSSSGGLPYNEQFF

D gene: NA
clone size: NA
V gene: TRBV28
J gene: TRBJ2-7
CDR3 length: 14
CDR3 DNA: TGTGCCAGCAGTGGACTGGGGATAGTTAATGGGCAGTACTTC
CDR3 protein: CASSGLGIVNGQYF

D gene: TRBD2
clone size: NA
V gene: TRBV9
J gene: TRBJ2-7
CDR3 length: 14
CDR3 DNA: TGTGCCAGCAGCGTAGAGCGGGACCCCTACGAGCAGTACTTC
CDR3 protein: CASSVERDPYEQYF

D gene: NA
clone size: NA
V gene: TRBV11-2
J gene: TRBJ2-5
CDR3 length: 11
CDR3 DNA: TGTGCCAGCAGTTCGGCCCGCGGGCAGTACTTC
CDR3 protein: CASSSARGQYF

D gene: TRBD2
clone size: NA
V gene: TRBV5-1
J gene: TRBJ2-5
CDR3 length: 17
CDR3 DNA: TGCGCCAGCAGCCCGGGACTAGCGGGAGCAACTAAAGAGACCCAGTACTTC
CDR3 protein: CASSPGLAGATKETQYF

D gene: TRBD1
clone size: once
V gene: TRBV19
J gene: TRBJ1-1
CDR3 length: 14
CDR3 DNA: TGTGCCAGTACTAGTACAGGGGGAAGTACTGAAGCTTTCTTT
CDR3 protein: CASTSTGGSTEAFF

D gene: TRBD2
clone size: NA
V gene: TRBV11-2
J gene: TRBJ2-2
CDR3 length: 15
CDR3 DNA: TGTGCCAGCAGAGTAGCGGGGGGGGACACCGGGGAGCTGTTTTTT
CDR3 protein: CASRVAGGDTGELFF

D gene: NA
clone size: NA
V gene: TRBV2
J gene: TRBJ2-3
CDR3 length: 11
CDR3 DNA: TGTGCCATCAACAGGGCAGATACGCAGTATTTT
CDR3 protein: CAINRADTQYF

D gene: NA
clone size: NA
V gene: TRBV7-2
J gene: TRBJ1-1
CDR3 length: 14
CDR3 DNA: TGTGCCAGCAGCTTAATTGACAGGAACACTGAAGCTTTCTTT
CDR3 protein: CASSLIDRNTEAFF

D gene: TRBD1
clone size: NA
V gene: TRBV9
J gene: TRBJ1-1
CDR3 length: 15
CDR3 DNA: TGTGCCAGCAGCGCCATCACAGGGGGGGACACTGAAGCTTTCTTT
CDR3 protein: CASSAITGGDTEAFF

D gene: TRBD1
clone size: once
V gene: TRBV7-8
J gene: TRBJ2-7
CDR3 length: 17
CDR3 DNA: TGTGCCAGCAGCTTACCCTGGGACAGGGGACATGCCTACGAGCAGTACTTC
CDR3 protein: CASSLPWDRGHAYEQYF

D gene: TRBD1
clone size: NA
V gene: TRBV14
J gene: TRBJ2-3
CDR3 length: 14
CDR3 DNA: TGTGCCAGCAGCCAAGTGGGACAGGCCCTTACGCAGTATTTT
CDR3 protein: CASSQVGQALTQYF

D gene: TRBD2
clone size: NA
V gene: TRBV5-1
J gene: TRBJ2-1
CDR3 length: 19
CDR3 DNA: TGCGCCAGCAGCCCCAGGGGTAGCGGGGGGGCCCCGCCCTACAATGAGCAGTTCTTC
CDR3 protein: CASSPRGSGGAPPYNEQFF

D gene: TRBD2
clone size: NA
V gene: TRBV9
J gene: TRBJ2-1
CDR3 length: 17
CDR3 DNA: TGTGCCAGCAGCGTCGGGACTAGCGGGGGGGCATACAATGAGCAGTTCTTC
CDR3 protein: CASSVGTSGGAYNEQFF

D gene: TRBD2
clone size: NA
V gene: TRBV10-3
J gene: TRBJ2-2
CDR3 length: 17
CDR3 DNA: TGTGCCATCAGTACTGTCGGGACTAGAGTCCAGACCGGGGAGCTGTTTTTT
CDR3 protein: CAISTVGTRVQTGELFF

D gene: NA
clone size: NA
V gene: TRBV7-9
J gene: TRBJ2-7
CDR3 length: 15
CDR3 DNA: TGTGCCAGCAGCCCGGGCTGGGGGCCCCCCAGGGAGCAGTACTTC
CDR3 protein: CASSPGWGPPREQYF

D gene: NA
clone size: once
V gene: TRBV7-9
J gene: TRBJ1-2
CDR3 length: 12
CDR3 DNA: TGTGCCAGCAGCTTCGAACGGGAAGGCTACACCTTC
CDR3 protein: CASSFEREGYTF